This is a list of T cell receptor beta chains from one sample in a study of Ad26.COV2.S vaccination and SARS-CoV-2 variants. Sequencing was performed with immunoSEQ multiplex PCR; in TCRdb, only in-frame clones are kept and a portion is missing. The table has 350,000 to 500,000 clones, around 89% seen once; the top ten hold roughly 4%. The sequences come from peripheral blood, collected in a trial of Ad26.COV2.S vaccine versus placebo. The receptors shown here come from a person aged 18-65 years who received the Ad26.COV2.S COVID-19 vaccine or a placebo. The CDR3 runs from the conserved cysteine through the conserved F or W. The D gene is left open where the match is weak. Size tells how often a clone was seen (once, few, many) or the class of an expanded clone, and some rows leave it out.

>once|TRBD1|TRBV5-1|TRBJ2-1
TGCGCCAGCAGCCTATCACAGGGGAACTACAATGAGCAGTTCTTC
CASSLSQGNYNEQFF
>-|-|TRBV30|TRBJ2-1
TGTGCCTGGTCAGGGGAGAGGCACAATGAGCAGTTCTTC
CAWSGERHNEQFF
>few|-|TRBV2|TRBJ1-4
TGTGCCAGCAGTACAAGACAGGCACTTAATGAAAAACTGTTTTTT
CASSTRQALNEKLFF
>-|TRBD1|TRBV4-1|TRBJ2-7
TGCGCCAGCAGCCGACAGGGGGCTGGGGAGCAGTACTTC
CASSRQGAGEQYF
>-|TRBD2|TRBV29-1|TRBJ2-7
TGCAGCGTACTCTGGGAACGGGAGGCCTACGAGCAGTACTTC
CSVLWEREAYEQYF
>-|-|TRBV7-9|TRBJ1-2
TGTGCCAGCACGGTTTCTCCCAACTATGGCTACACCTTC
CASTVSPNYGYTF
>-|-|TRBV4-1|TRBJ2-5
TGCGCCAGCAGCCAAGTCCCCGTGTGGGACATGCAAGAGACCCAGTACTTC
CASSQVPVWDMQETQYF
>-|TRBD2|TRBV6-5|TRBJ2-1
TGTGCCAGTAAGCGGGGGACCGCTAATGAGCAGTTCTTC
CASKRGTANEQFF
>-|-|TRBV18|TRBJ1-2
TGTGCCAGCTCACCCGGGCTCAGGGGAATCGGGAGCGGAAATGGCTACACCTTC
CASSPGLRGIGSGNGYTF
>-|-|TRBV14|TRBJ2-7
TGTGCCAGCAGCCCGGGACGGATCTCCTACGAGCAGTACTTC
CASSPGRISYEQYF
>-|-|TRBV28|TRBJ1-4
TGTGCCAGCAGTTTATTGGGGACGGGGACTAATGAAAAACTGTTTTTT
CASSLLGTGTNEKLFF
>-|TRBD1|TRBV5-8|TRBJ2-2
TGTGCCAGCAGCTCGGACAGGGGGCTTGGGGAGCTGTTTTTT
CASSSDRGLGELFF
>once|-|TRBV4-2|TRBJ2-1
TGTGCCAGCAGCCAGCCGACTCGTTGGGAGGACAATGGGCAGTTCTTC
CASSQPTRWEDNGQFF
>-|TRBD1|TRBV4-1|TRBJ1-5
TGCGCCAGCAGCCACCCACAGGGGGCGGGTCAGTCTAGCAATCAGCCCCAGCATTTT
CASSHPQGAGQSSNQPQHF
>-|TRBD1|TRBV11-3|TRBJ1-2
TGTGCCAGCAGCATGACAGGGAACGGCGATGGCTACACCTTC
CASSMTGNGDGYTF
>once|-|TRBV5-6|TRBJ2-1
TGTGCCAGCACCCTCTGGGGGGGGCTAGATGAGCAGTTCTTC
CASTLWGGLDEQFF
>-|-|TRBV9|TRBJ1-2
TGTGCCAGCAGCGGCGCTACAGGGATGTGGGGCTACACCTTC
CASSGATGMWGYTF
>-|-|TRBV7-9|TRBJ2-1
TGTGCCAGCAGCTTAGCTAGCGGAATGAATGAGCAGTTCTTC
CASSLASGMNEQFF
>-|-|TRBV7-2|TRBJ2-3
TGTGCCAGCAGCTTATTCGCCAGGGGAAGCACAGATACGCAGTATTTT
CASSLFARGSTDTQYF
>-|-|TRBV5-4|TRBJ2-5
TGTGCCAGCAGCGATCAGGGGTTGGAGACCCAGTACTTC
CASSDQGLETQYF
>once|TRBD1|TRBV7-9|TRBJ1-2
TGTGCCAGCAGCCGGGACAGGGGAGGCTACACCTTC
CASSRDRGGYTF
>-|TRBD2|TRBV7-8|TRBJ2-3
TGTGCCAGCAGCTTAGCTGGCGGGGGGGCCTCAGATACGCAGTATTTT
CASSLAGGGASDTQYF
>once|-|TRBV7-2|TRBJ1-1
TGTGCCAGCAGCTTAGTGAGGGGAGAGAATGCTTTCTTT
CASSLVRGENAFF
>-|-|TRBV4-1|TRBJ2-7
TGCGCCAGCAGCCAAGATCCCGGCCCCTACGAGCAGTACTTC
CASSQDPGPYEQYF
>-|-|TRBV18|TRBJ1-5
TGTGCCAGCTCACCTGGGGTAGGGTCCGGCAATCAGCCCCAGCATTTT
CASSPGVGSGNQPQHF
>-|-|TRBV4-3|TRBJ2-7
TGCGCCAGCAGCCAAGAGTATCCGCAGACCTACGAGCAGTACTTC
CASSQEYPQTYEQYF
>-|-|TRBV18|TRBJ2-4
TGTGCCAGCTCACCACTCGCAGGGGATTCCAAAAACATTCAGTACTTC
CASSPLAGDSKNIQYF
>-|-|TRBV30|TRBJ1-6
TGTGCCTGGAGTGTGGGCTCCTATAATTCACCCCTCCACTTT
CAWSVGSYNSPLHF
>-|-|TRBV11-3|TRBJ2-7
TGTGCCAGCAGCCTCGGACCAGCGTACGAGCAGTACTTC
CASSLGPAYEQYF